This T cell receptor beta chain was identified during a study of T cells in Graves' hyperthyroidism and ophthalmopathy. General study points: Blood also held most thyroid clonotypes expanded beyond 0.001.

Authors of the study amplified TCR beta CDR3 regions from RNA transcripts. The HTBI primer set was used in a first-round RT-PCR of the TCR CDR3. TCRdb ran MiXCR on the multiplex PCR reads and lists one entry per CDR3 protein. This table holds 500,000 to 650,000 distinct CDR3 sequences, roughly 21% found once. Patients showing uncontrolled infection, other autoimmune disease, pregnancy or lactation were ineligible. The authors obtained PBMCs from roughly 9.7 ml of fresh peripheral blood. As regards this clonotype: Its specificity is unknown.

V lost 6 bases to trimming and J lost 3 bases, with 12 bases between them. The CDR3 covers 13 residues. Germline V gene data show CDR1 as MNHNS and CDR2 as SASEGT. The sample taken for sequencing was blood. The rearrangement links TRBV6-1 to TRBJ2-7, with D tentatively TRBD2 (5 bases). The clonotype was recovered from a man between 35 and 55 years old with Graves' ophthalmopathy. CDR3 sequence (DNA): TGTGCCAGCAGAGAACTAGGTGACTACGAGCAGTACTTC. It specifies CASRELGDYEQYF.